The rows below give T cell receptor beta chains drawn from one sample of a study of Graves' ophthalmopathy and Graves' hyperthyroidism. In TCRdb, the multiplex PCR reads were re-called with MiXCR into one record per CDR3 protein. The table has 620,000 or so distinct CDR3 sequences, 20% to 25% seen once; the top ten hold more than 5.5%. The specimen sequenced was peripheral blood. The receptors were sampled from a young woman with stable Graves' hyperthyroidism. Some clones in this sample may be carry-over from other donors' samples. Both conserved end residues are part of each CDR3. D genes are given only for firm matches. The size of a clone is reported for some rows only, either as once, few or many, or as a class for expanded clones.

J gene | V gene | D gene | clone size | CDR3 protein | CDR3 DNA
TRBJ2-2 | TRBV6-2/TRBV6-3 | . | many | CASSYLSGELFF | TGTGCCAGCAGTTACTTGTCCGGGGAGCTGTTTTTT
TRBJ1-1 | TRBV7-8 | . | . | CASSTRSASMNTEAFF | TGTGCCAGCAGCACTAGGTCAGCATCCATGAACACTGAAGCTTTCTTT
TRBJ2-7 | TRBV6-5 | . | . | CASSYTLRALKTEQYF | TGTGCCAGCAGTTACACTCTCCGGGCTCTAAAGACCGAGCAGTACTTC
TRBJ1-5 | TRBV6-1 | TRBD1 | many | CASSRGQSNQPQHF | TGTGCCAGCAGTAGGGGGCAAAGCAATCAGCCCCAGCATTTT
TRBJ2-7 | TRBV20-1 | . | many | CSARGPDRYSYEQYF | TGCAGTGCTAGAGGCCCAGACCGCTACTCCTACGAGCAGTACTTC
TRBJ2-7 | TRBV12-3/TRBV12-4 | . | . | CASRTGTGPDEQYF | TGTGCCAGCAGAACCGGGACCGGCCCAGACGAGCAGTACTTC
TRBJ2-7 | TRBV30 | TRBD2 | few | CAWAPGGDHYEQYF | TGTGCCTGGGCCCCGGGGGGGGACCACTACGAGCAGTACTTC
TRBJ2-2 | TRBV6-4 | TRBD1 | many | CASKFQGANMNTGELFF | TGTGCCAGCAAATTCCAGGGGGCGAATATGAACACCGGGGAGCTGTTTTTT
TRBJ2-4 | TRBV12-3/TRBV12-4 | . | . | CASSQDRPAKNIQYF | TGTGCCAGCAGTCAAGACAGGCCAGCCAAAAACATTCAGTACTTC
TRBJ1-5 | TRBV20-1 | TRBD1 | many | CRRPQGGVPNQPQHF | TGCAGAAGGCCCCAGGGGGGCGTCCCCAATCAGCCCCAGCATTTT
TRBJ1-1 | TRBV10-2 | TRBD1 | . | CASSEGQGARNEAFF | TGCGCCAGCAGTGAGGGGCAGGGGGCGAGGAATGAAGCTTTCTTT
TRBJ1-1 | TRBV9 | . | few | CASSAGTSAGTEAFF | TGTGCCAGCAGCGCAGGAACGTCGGCGGGCACTGAAGCTTTCTTT
TRBJ1-1 | TRBV20-1 | TRBD1 | many | CSASDRGGTEAFF | TGCAGTGCGAGCGACAGGGGTGGGACTGAAGCTTTCTTT
TRBJ2-5 | TRBV18 | . | many | CASSQRAGETQYF | TGTGCCAGCTCACAAAGGGCCGGAGAGACCCAGTACTTC
TRBJ2-5 | TRBV9 | TRBD2 | many | CASSVDREGTSGRTQYF | TGTGCCAGCAGCGTAGACAGGGAAGGGACTAGCGGGAGGACCCAGTACTTC
TRBJ2-2 | TRBV5-1 | . | few | CASSLGGALGELFF | TGCGCCAGCAGCTTAGGCGGGGCGCTCGGGGAGCTGTTTTTT
TRBJ1-2 | TRBV2 | . | many | CASTDALYGYTF | TGTGCCAGCACCGATGCTCTCTATGGCTACACCTTC
TRBJ2-7 | TRBV6-1 | TRBD1 | many | CASSEGQGALYEQYF | TGTGCCAGCAGTGAGGGACAGGGGGCCTTATACGAGCAGTACTTC
TRBJ2-7 | TRBV12-3/TRBV12-4 | . | . | CASTVSGDEQYF | TGTGCCAGCACTGTCTCGGGAGACGAGCAGTACTTC